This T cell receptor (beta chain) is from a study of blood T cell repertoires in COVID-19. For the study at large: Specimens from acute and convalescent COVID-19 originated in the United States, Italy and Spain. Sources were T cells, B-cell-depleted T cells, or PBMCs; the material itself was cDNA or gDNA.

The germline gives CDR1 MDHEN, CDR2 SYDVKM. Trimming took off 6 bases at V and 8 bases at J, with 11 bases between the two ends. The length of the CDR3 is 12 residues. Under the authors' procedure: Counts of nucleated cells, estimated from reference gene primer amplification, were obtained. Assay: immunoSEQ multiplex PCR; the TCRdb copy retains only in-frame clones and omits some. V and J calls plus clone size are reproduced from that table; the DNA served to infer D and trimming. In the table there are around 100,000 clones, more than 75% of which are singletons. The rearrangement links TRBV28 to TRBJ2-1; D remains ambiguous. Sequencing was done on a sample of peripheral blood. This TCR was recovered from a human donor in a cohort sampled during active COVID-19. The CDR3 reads CASSLRWHEQFF. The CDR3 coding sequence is TGTGCCAGCAGCCTCCGATGGCATGAGCAGTTCTTC.